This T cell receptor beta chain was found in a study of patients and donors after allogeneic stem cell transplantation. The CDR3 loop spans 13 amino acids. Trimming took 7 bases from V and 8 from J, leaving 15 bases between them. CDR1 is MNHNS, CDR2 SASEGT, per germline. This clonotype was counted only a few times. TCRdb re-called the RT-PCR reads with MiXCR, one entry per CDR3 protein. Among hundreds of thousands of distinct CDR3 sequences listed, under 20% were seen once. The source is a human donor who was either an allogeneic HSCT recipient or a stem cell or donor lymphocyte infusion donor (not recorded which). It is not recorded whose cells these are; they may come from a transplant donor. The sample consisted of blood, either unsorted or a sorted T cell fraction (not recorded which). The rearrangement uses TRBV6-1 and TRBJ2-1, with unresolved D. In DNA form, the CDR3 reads TGTGCCAGCAATCCACCCGCCACGGATGAGCAGTTCTTC. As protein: CASNPPATDEQFF.